The 4 T cell receptor beta chains reported below all come from one sample, sequenced in a study of regulatory T cells in long-lasting Graves disease. Assembly of TCR beta libraries relied on iRepertoire HTBI primers together with Arm-PCR of CDR3 regions. TCRdb reprocessed the multiplex PCR reads with MiXCR, giving one entry per CDR3 protein. This repertoire shows hundreds of thousands of distinct CDR3 sequences, 13% found once; its top ten account for under 10%. Noted time point: newly diagnosed GD, antithyroid drugs for less than 3 months. The TCR library used RNA extracted from PBMCs. The data were also submitted as part of a second study, on T cells in Graves' hyperthyroidism and ophthalmopathy.

Sequences were derived from peripheral blood mononuclear cells (PBMCs), sampled at new diagnosis, from a patient treated with antithyroid drugs. All receptors derive from a man aged 25-45 years with Graves disease.

This clonotype was counted at least ten times. This chain uses TRBV14 with TRBJ2-5; D possibly corresponds to TRBD2 (6 bases). The germline gives CDR1 SGHDN, CDR2 FVKESK. The CDR3 has 16 residues. The germline V and J ends were trimmed by 2 bases and 5 bases, with 18 bases remaining between them. CDR3 nucleotides: TGTGCCAGCAGCCAAATTGCAGGACTAAACGGGGAGACCCAGTACTTC. This gives the protein CASSQIAGLNGETQYF. The full variable domain, in which reference TRBV14 and TRBJ2-5 provide the parts outside the CDR3, is EAGVTQFPSHSVIEKGQTVTLRCDPISGHDNLYWYRRVMGKEIKFLLHFVKESKQDESGMPNNRFLAERTGGTYSTLKVQPAELEDSGVYFCASSQIAGLNGETQYFGPGTRLLVL.

Turning to this clonotype: This likely stems from a read error, as it lies one base from a far larger clone. The V gene is TRBV27, the J gene TRBJ2-1; TRBD1 or TRBD2 may be the D gene (5 bases each). The last part of the DNA fits TRBJ2-3 better; the J call may be wrong. Germline loops: CDR1 MNHEY, CDR2 SMNVEV (reference sequence). This CDR3 has 17 residues. The CDR3 here is CASNPEGSGWITDTQYF. In DNA form, the CDR3 reads TGTGCCAGCAATCCAGAGGGGTCAGGCTGGATAACAGATACGCAGTATTTT.

This clonotype was seen only a few times. A read error may account for a junction end that differs from germline. The chain links TRBV19 to TRBJ2-4; 13 nucleotides line up with TRBD2. CDR1 and CDR2 from the germline V gene are LNHDA and SQIVND (reference sequence). The CDR3 sequence is 21 residues long. CDR3 in DNA: TGTCCCAGTAGCCAAGGGACTAGCGGGACCCTCCCGCGAGCTAGCAAAAACATTCAGTACTTC. The encoded protein is CPSSQGTSGTLPRASKNIQYF.

This clonotype has at least ten counts. This chain connects TRBV2 to TRBJ1-1; D gene uncertain. V lost 6 bases and J 0 bases, leaving 5 bases between the germline ends. The CDR3 loop spans 12 amino acids. The germline V gene has CDR1 SNHLY and CDR2 FYNNEI. CDR3 sequence: CASRYVNTEAFF. In DNA, the CDR3 is TGTGCCAGCAGGTATGTGAACACTGAAGCTTTCTTT.